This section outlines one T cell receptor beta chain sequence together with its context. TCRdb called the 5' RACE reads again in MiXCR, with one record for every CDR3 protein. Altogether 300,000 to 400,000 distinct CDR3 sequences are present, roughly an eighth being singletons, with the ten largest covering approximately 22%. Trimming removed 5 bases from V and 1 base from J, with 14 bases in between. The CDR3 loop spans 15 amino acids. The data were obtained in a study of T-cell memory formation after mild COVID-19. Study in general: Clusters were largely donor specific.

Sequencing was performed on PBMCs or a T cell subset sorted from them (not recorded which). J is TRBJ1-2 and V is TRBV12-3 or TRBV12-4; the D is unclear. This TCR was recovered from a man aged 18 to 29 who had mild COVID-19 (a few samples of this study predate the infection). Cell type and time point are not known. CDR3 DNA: TGTGCCAGCAGTCTGGGGAGGGTCTTTAACTATGGCTACACCTTC. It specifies CASSLGRVFNYGYTF.